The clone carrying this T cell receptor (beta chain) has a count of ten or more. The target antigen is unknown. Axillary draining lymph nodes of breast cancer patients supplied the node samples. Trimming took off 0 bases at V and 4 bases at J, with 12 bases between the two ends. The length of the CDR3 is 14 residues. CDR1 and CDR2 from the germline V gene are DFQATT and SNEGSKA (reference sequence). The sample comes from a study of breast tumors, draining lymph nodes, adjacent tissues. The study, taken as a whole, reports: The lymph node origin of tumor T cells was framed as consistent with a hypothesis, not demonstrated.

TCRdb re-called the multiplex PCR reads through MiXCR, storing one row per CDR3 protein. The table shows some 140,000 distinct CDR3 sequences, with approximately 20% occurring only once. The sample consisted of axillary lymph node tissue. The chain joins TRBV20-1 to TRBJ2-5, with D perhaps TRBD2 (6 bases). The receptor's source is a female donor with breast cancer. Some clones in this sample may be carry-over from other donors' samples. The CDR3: CSARDSAGIETQYF. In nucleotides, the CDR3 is TGCAGTGCTAGAGATTCGGCGGGGATAGAGACCCAGTACTTC.